The source of this T cell receptor beta chain is a study of shared clonotypes between healthy human individuals. Measured with immunoSEQ multiplex PCR; TCRdb has only the in-frame clones, and not every one. The table has over 1.5 million clones, around 98% seen once. With 4 bases removed from V and 5 bases from J, the gap between germline ends came to 13 bases. The CDR3 runs 13 residues. Looked up from germline, CDR1 is SGHNT and CDR2 is YYREEE (reference sequence). V gene TRBV5-4 combines with J gene TRBJ2-7, with D tentatively TRBD1 or TRBD2 (5 bases each). This sequence originates from a young man in good health. Input material: naive CD4+ T cells sorted from blood. Specified subset: CD45RA+ positively selected. The CDR3 region is CASSQDMRDEQYF. In DNA, the CDR3 is TGTGCCAGCAGCCAGGACATGAGGGACGAGCAGTACTTC.